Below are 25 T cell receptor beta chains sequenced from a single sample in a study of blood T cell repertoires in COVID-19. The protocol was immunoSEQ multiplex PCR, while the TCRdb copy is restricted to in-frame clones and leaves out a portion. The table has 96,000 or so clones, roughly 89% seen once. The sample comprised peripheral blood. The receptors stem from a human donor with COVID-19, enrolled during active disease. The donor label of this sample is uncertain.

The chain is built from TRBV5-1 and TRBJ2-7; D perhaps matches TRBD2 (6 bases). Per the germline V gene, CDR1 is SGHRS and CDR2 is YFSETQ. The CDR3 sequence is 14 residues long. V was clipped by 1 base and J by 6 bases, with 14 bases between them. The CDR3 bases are TGCGCCAGCAGCTTGAGTTTCCAGGGAGGCGAGCAGTACTTC. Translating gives CASSLSFQGGEQYF.

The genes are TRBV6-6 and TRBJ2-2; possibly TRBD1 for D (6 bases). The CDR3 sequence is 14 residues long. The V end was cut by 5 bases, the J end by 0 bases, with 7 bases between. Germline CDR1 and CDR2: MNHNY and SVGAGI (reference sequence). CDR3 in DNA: TGTGCCAGCAGTAGACAGGCGAACACCGGGGAGCTGTTTTTT. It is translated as CASSRQANTGELFF.

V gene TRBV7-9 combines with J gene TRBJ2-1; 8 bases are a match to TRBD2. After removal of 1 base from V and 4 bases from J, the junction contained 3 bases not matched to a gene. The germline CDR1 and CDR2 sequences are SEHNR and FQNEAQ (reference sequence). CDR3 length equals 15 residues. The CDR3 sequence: CASSLVTSGYNEQFF. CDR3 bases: TGTGCCAGCAGCTTAGTAACTAGCGGATACAATGAGCAGTTCTTC.

The CDR3 protein is CASRTGTANKGNTIYF. The DNA for the CDR3 is TGTGCCAGCAGGACCGGGACAGCAAACAAAGGAAACACCATATATTTT. V and J are TRBV28 and TRBJ1-3; 7 bases agree with TRBD1. This CDR3 has 16 residues. Trimming at V came to 6 bases and at J to 4 bases, leaving 12 bases not matched to a gene. CDR1 and CDR2 (germline): MDHEN, SYDVKM. The full variable domain, its missing parts supplied by reference TRBV28 and TRBJ1-3, is DVKVTQSSRYLVKRTGEKVFLECVQDMDHENMFWYRQDPGLGLRLIYFSYDVKMKEKGDIPEGYSVSREKKERFSLILESASTNQTSMYLCASRTGTANKGNTIYFGEGSWLTVV.

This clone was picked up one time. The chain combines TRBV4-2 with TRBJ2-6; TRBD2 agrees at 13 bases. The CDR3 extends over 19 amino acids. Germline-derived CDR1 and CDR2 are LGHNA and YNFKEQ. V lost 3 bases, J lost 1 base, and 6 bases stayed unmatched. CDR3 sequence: CASSHQTSGGASGANVLTF. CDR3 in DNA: TGTGCCAGCAGCCACCAAACTAGCGGGGGGGCTTCTGGGGCCAACGTCCTGACTTTC.

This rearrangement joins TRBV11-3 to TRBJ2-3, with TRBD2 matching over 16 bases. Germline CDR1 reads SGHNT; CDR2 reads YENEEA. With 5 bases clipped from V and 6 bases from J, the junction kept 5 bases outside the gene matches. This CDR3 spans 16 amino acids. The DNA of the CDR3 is TGTGCCAGCAGCGTCGGGACTAGCGGGGGGGCGGATACGCAGTATTTT. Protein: CASSVGTSGGADTQYF. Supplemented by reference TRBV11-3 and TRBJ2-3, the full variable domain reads EAGVVQSPRYKIIEKKQPVAFWCNPISGHNTLYWYLQNLGQGPELLIRYENEEAVDDSQLPKDRFSAERLKGVDSTLKIQPAELGDSAVYLCASSVGTSGGADTQYFGPGTRLTVL.

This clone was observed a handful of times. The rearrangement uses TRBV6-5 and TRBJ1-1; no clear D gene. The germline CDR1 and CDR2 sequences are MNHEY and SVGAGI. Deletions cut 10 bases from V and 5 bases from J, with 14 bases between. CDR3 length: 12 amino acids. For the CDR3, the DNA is TGTGCCATCTATGAGGGATGGACTGAAGCTTTCTTT. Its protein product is CAIYEGWTEAFF.

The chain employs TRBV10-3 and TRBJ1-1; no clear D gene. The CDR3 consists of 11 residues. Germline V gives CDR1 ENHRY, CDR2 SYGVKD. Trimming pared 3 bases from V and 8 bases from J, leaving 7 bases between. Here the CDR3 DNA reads TGTGCCATCAGTGACAGTATAGAAGCTTTCTTT. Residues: CAISDSIEAFF.

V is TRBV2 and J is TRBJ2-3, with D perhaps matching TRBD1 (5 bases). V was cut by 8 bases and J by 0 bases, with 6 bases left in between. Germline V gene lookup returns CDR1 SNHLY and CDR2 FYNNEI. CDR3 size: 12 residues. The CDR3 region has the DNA TGTGCCAGCGGGGCTAGCACAGATACGCAGTATTTT. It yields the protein CASGASTDTQYF.

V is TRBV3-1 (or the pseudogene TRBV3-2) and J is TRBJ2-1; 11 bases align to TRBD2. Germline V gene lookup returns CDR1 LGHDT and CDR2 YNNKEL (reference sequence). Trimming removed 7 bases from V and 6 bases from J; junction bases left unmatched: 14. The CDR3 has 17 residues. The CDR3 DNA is TGTGCCAGCACCCGGACTAGCGGGTTCCCTCCGCCCAATGAGCAGTTCTTC. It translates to CASTRTSGFPPPNEQFF.

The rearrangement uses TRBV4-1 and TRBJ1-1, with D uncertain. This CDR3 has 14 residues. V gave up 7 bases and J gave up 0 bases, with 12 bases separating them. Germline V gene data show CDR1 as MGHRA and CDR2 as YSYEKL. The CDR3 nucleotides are TGCGCCAGCAATGGCCCTACTATGAACACTGAAGCTTTCTTT. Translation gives CASNGPTMNTEAFF.

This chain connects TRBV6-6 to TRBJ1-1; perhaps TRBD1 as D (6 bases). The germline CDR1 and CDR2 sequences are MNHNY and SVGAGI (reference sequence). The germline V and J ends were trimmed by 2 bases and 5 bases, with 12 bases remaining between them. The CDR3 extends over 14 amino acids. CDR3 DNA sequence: TGTGCCAGCAGTTACGTACAGGGCGGTACTGAAGCTTTCTTT. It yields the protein CASSYVQGGTEAFF.

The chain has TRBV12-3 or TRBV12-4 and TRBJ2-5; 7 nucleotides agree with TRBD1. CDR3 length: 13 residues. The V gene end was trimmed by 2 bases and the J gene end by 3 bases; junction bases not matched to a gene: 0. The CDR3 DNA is TGTGCCAGCAGTTTAACAGGGGAAGAGACCCAGTACTTC. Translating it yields CASSLTGEETQYF.

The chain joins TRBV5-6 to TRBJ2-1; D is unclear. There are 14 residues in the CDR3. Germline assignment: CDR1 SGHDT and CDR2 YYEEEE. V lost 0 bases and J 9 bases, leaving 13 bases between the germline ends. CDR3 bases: TGTGCCAGCAGCTTGGGTTACGAGTCGGGTGAGCAGTTCTTC. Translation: CASSLGYESGEQFF.

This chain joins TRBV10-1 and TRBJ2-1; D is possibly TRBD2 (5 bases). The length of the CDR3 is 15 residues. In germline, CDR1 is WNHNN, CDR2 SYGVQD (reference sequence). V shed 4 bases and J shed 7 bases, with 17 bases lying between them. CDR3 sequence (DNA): TGCGCCAGCAGTGCGGCCCAGGTCGGAGGTAATGAGCAGTTCTTC. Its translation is CASSAAQVGGNEQFF.

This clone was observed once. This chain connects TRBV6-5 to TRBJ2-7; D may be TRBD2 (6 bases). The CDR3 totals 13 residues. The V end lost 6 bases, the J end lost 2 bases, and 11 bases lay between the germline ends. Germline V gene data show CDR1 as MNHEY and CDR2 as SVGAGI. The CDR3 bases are TGTGCCAGCAGCCTAGCGAACCCCTACGAGCAGTACTTC. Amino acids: CASSLANPYEQYF.

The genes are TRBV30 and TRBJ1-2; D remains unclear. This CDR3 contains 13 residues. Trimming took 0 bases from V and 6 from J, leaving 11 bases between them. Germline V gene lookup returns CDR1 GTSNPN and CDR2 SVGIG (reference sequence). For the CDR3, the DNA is TGTGCCTGGAGTGTACTCTTGAGGGATGGCTACACCTTC. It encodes CAWSVLLRDGYTF.

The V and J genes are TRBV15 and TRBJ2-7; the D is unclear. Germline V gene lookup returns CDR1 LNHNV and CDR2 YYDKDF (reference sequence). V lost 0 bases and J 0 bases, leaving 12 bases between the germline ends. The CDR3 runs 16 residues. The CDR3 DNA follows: TGTGCCACCAGCAGAGATCTCGCGACATCCTCCTACGAGCAGTACTTC. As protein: CATSRDLATSSYEQYF. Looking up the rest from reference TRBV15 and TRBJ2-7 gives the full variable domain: DAMVIQNPRYQVTQFGKPVTLSCSQTLNHNVMYWYQQKSSQAPKLLFHYYDKDFNNEADTPDNFQSRRPNTSFCFLDIRSPGLGDTAMYLCATSRDLATSSYEQYFGPGTRLTVT.

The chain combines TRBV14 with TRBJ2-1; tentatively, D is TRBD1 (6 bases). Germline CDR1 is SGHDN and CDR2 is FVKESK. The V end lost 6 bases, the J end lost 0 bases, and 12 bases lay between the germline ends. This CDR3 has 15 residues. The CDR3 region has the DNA TGTGCCAGCAGTAACCAGGGGAGCTCCTACAATGAGCAGTTCTTC. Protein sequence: CASSNQGSSYNEQFF.

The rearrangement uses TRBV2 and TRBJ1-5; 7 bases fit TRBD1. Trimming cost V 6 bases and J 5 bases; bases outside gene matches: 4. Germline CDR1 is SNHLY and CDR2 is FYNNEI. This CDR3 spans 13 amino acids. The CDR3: CASRNTGDQPQHF. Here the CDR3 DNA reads TGTGCCAGCAGAAACACAGGGGATCAGCCCCAGCATTTT. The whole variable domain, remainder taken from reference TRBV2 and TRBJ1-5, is EPEVTQTPSHQVTQMGQEVILRCVPISNHLYFYWYRQILGQKVEFLVSFYNNEISEKSEIFDDQFSVERPDGSNFTLKIRSTKLEDSAMYFCASRNTGDQPQHFGDGTRLSIL.

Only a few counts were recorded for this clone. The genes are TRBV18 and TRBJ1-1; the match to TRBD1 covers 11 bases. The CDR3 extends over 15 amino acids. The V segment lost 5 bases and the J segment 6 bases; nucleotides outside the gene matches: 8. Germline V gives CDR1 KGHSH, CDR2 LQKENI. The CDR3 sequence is CASSSDRGRIPEAFF. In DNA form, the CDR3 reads TGTGCCAGCTCATCGGACAGGGGGCGGATCCCTGAAGCTTTCTTT.

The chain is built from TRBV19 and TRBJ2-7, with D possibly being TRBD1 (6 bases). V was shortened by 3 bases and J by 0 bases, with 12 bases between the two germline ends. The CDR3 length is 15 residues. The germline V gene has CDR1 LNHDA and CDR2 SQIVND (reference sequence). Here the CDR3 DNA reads TGTGCCAGTAGTATCGGACAGTCCTACTCCTACGAGCAGTACTTC. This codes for CASSIGQSYSYEQYF.

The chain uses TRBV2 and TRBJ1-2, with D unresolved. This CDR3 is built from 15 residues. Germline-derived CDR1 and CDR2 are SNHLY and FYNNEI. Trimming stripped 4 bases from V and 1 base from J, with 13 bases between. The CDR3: CASSARRTVNYGYTF. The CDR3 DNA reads TGTGCCAGCAGTGCCCGTCGGACTGTTAACTATGGCTACACCTTC. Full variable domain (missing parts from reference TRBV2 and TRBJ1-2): EPEVTQTPSHQVTQMGQEVILRCVPISNHLYFYWYRQILGQKVEFLVSFYNNEISEKSEIFDDQFSVERPDGSNFTLKIRSTKLEDSAMYFCASSARRTVNYGYTFGSGTRLTVV.

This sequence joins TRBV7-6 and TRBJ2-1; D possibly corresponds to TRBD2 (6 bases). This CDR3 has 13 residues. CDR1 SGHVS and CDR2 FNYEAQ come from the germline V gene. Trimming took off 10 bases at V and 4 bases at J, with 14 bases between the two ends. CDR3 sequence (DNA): TGTGCCATCAGGCGGGGCCCGTACAATGAGCAGTTCTTC. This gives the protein CAIRRGPYNEQFF.

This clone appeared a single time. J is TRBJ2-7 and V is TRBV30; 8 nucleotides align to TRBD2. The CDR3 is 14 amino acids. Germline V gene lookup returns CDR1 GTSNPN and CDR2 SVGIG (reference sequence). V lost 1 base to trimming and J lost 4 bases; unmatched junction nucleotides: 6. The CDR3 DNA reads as TGTGCCTGGAGTGCATACAGCGGGAGTTACGAGCAGTACTTC. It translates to CAWSAYSGSYEQYF.